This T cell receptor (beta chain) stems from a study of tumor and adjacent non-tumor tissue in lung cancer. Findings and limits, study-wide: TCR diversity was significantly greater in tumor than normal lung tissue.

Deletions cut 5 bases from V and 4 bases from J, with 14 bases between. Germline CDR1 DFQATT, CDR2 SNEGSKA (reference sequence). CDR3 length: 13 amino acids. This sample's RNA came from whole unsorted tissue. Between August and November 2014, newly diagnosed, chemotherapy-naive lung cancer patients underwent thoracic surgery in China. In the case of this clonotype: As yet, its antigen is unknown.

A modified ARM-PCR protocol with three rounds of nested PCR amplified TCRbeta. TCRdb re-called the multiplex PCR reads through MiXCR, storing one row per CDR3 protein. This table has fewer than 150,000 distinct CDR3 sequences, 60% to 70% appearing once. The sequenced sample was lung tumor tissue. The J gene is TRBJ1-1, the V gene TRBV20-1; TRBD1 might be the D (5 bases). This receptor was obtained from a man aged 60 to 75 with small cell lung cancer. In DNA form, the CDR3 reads TGCAGTGCTTCGTCAGGGAGGGGCACTGAAGCTTTCTTT. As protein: CSASSGRGTEAFF.